This T cell receptor (beta chain) originates from a study of blood T cells in healthy people across ages. CDR1 and CDR2 from the germline V gene are SGHDN and FVKESK. This CDR3 contains 15 residues. V lost 4 bases and J 2 bases, leaving 14 bases between the germline ends. A sample-barcoded 5' primer and a J-beta primer mix were used in a second PCR of roughly 7 to 11 cycles. TCRdb reprocessed the 5' RACE reads via MiXCR and lists one record per CDR3 protein. The data contain hundreds of thousands of distinct CDR3 sequences, 40% to 50% of them singletons. Donor samples were obtained from healthy Caucasian individuals from Russia, aged 6 to 90.

The source material was blood. The genes are TRBV14 and TRBJ1-1; D may be TRBD1 (6 bases). This sequence was found in a man older than 75 in good health. The CDR3 DNA reads as TGTGCCAGCAGCCCTCAAACAGGGAGCAACACTGAAGCTTTCTTT. Residues: CASSPQTGSNTEAFF.